These 30 T cell receptor beta chains originate from one sample sequenced in a study of siplizumab effects on memory and regulatory T cells. Sequencing used immunoSEQ multiplex PCR; TCRdb keeps in-frame clones, though not all of them. Among about 50,000 clones listed, nearly 95% were seen once. Sequences were obtained from CD8+ T cells sorted from blood. The origin of the receptors is a human donor in good health.

This clone came up once. The chain joins TRBV2 to TRBJ2-3; D not resolved. This CDR3 contains 12 residues. Trimming took off 7 bases at V and 4 bases at J, with 9 bases between the two ends. The germline CDR1 and CDR2 sequences are SNHLY and FYNNEI. The CDR3 bases are TGTGCCAGCACCAAAAGGGCAGATACGCAGTATTTT. Translation: CASTKRADTQYF.

V and J are TRBV28 and TRBJ2-1; the D gene is possibly TRBD1 (6 bases). CDR3 length equals 16 residues. In germline, CDR1 is MDHEN, CDR2 SYDVKM. Trimming shortened V by 9 bases and J by 0 bases, and 18 bases separated the two germline ends. As DNA, the CDR3 is TGTGCCAGTCTAACCAACCAGGGGAGCTCCTACAATGAGCAGTTCTTC. Translating gives CASLTNQGSSYNEQFF.

V and J are TRBV9 and TRBJ2-1, with 10 positions matching TRBD2. Germline lookup yields CDR1 SGDLS and CDR2 YYNGEE. The CDR3 sequence is 15 residues long. The junction had 7 bases not matched to a gene; V was cut back by 3 bases and J by 7 bases. This CDR3 reads CASSASGRVSNEQFF. The CDR3 nucleotides are TGTGCCAGCAGCGCAAGCGGGAGGGTCTCTAATGAGCAGTTCTTC.

The genes are TRBV19 and TRBJ2-7; D not certain. Per germline, CDR1 LNHDA and CDR2 SQIVND (reference sequence). The CDR3 sequence is 13 residues long. Trimming removed 5 bases from V and 6 bases from J, with 14 bases in between. CDR3 in amino acids: CASSPGIVAEQYF. The CDR3 nucleotides read TGTGCCAGTAGTCCCGGCATCGTAGCCGAGCAGTACTTC.

J is TRBJ2-7 and V is TRBV13; TRBD2 agrees at 7 bases. This CDR3 has 15 residues. Trimming removed 5 bases from V and 7 bases from J; junction bases left unmatched: 14. From germline, CDR1 is PRHDT and CDR2 FYEKMQ (reference sequence). As DNA, the CDR3 is TGTGCCAGCAGCCGCCCAGGTGGCGGGAGTGATGAGCAGTACTTC. Amino acids: CASSRPGGGSDEQYF.

The chain recombines TRBV11-2 with TRBJ2-2; no definite D call. This CDR3 spans 15 amino acids. Germline CDR1 SGHAT, CDR2 FQNNGV. V was shortened by 0 bases and J by 1 base, with 6 bases between the two germline ends. CDR3 amino acids: CASSLDSRNTGELFF. In nucleotides, the CDR3 is TGTGCCAGCAGCTTAGATTCCAGGAACACCGGGGAGCTGTTTTTT. The entire variable domain, with the rest obtained from reference TRBV11-2 and TRBJ2-2, is as follows: EAGVAQSPRYKIIEKRQSVAFWCNPISGHATLYWYQQILGQGPKLLIQFQNNGVVDDSQLPKDRFSAERLKGVDSTLKIQPAKLEDSAVYLCASSLDSRNTGELFFGEGSRLTVL.

The CDR3 DNA follows: TGTGCCAGCAGCTCAACCGCGGGGGGCACTCCAACTAATGAAAAACTGTTTTTT. Translation gives CASSSTAGGTPTNEKLFF. The chain has TRBV13 and TRBJ1-4, with D perhaps TRBD1 (6 bases). Germline loops: CDR1 PRHDT, CDR2 FYEKMQ (reference sequence). The CDR3 sequence is 18 residues long. The germline V and J ends were trimmed by 4 bases and 0 bases, with 18 bases remaining between them.

The chain couples TRBV7-6 to TRBJ2-1; 8 nucleotides line up with TRBD1. From germline, CDR1 is SGHVS and CDR2 FNYEAQ. The CDR3 extends over 15 amino acids. The trim removed 1 base at V and 7 bases at J, leaving 6 bases unmatched. For the CDR3, the DNA is TGTGCCAGCAGCTTAGTCCGACAGGGGCAAAATGAGCAGTTCTTC. Its translation: CASSLVRQGQNEQFF.

The V gene is TRBV7-9, the J gene TRBJ1-1; possible D gene TRBD1, 6 bases. V lost 7 bases and J lost 4, with 22 bases in between. The CDR3 covers 16 residues. The germline V gene has CDR1 SEHNR and CDR2 FQNEAQ (reference sequence). CDR3 sequence (DNA): TGTGCCAGCACACCGGCGGGGGCGAGTCGGGGCACTGAAGCTTTCTTT. Its translation: CASTPAGASRGTEAFF.

The gene calls are TRBV18 and TRBJ2-1; the D is unclear. CDR3 length equals 16 residues. Trimming stripped 2 bases from V and 5 bases from J, with 16 bases between. Germline CDR1 reads KGHSH; CDR2 reads LQKENI. The CDR3 nucleotides read TGTGCCAGCTCACCAATCTCCGGAGCAGGTCACAATGAGCAGTTCTTC. This codes for CASSPISGAGHNEQFF.

The V call is TRBV27, the J call TRBJ1-5; TRBD1 matches 9 bases. Trimming at V came to 8 bases and at J to 0 bases, leaving 14 bases not matched to a gene. CDR3 length equals 18 residues. Germline CDR1 and CDR2: MNHEY and SMNVEV (reference sequence). CDR3 in DNA: TGTGCCAGCCCCGATTTGGGACAGGGAACTTATAGCAATCAGCCCCAGCATTTT. It encodes CASPDLGQGTYSNQPQHF.

V and J are TRBV5-1 and TRBJ2-3, with D perhaps TRBD2 (6 bases). Deletions cut 4 bases from V and 3 bases from J, with 24 bases between. The CDR3 totals 18 residues. From germline, CDR1 is SGHRS and CDR2 YFSETQ. The CDR3 is CASSKPRTGGKNTDTQYF. CDR3 sequence (DNA): TGCGCCAGCAGCAAACCACGGACTGGAGGGAAGAATACAGATACGCAGTATTTT. Full variable domain (missing parts from reference TRBV5-1 and TRBJ2-3): KAGVTQTPRYLIKTRGQQVTLSCSPISGHRSVSWYQQTPGQGLQFLFEYFSETQRNKGNFPGRFSGRQFSNSRSEMNVSTLELGDSALYLCASSKPRTGGKNTDTQYFGPGTRLTVL.

The DNA for the CDR3 is TGTGCCAGCAGCTTGGAGTTAGAAGCAGATACGCAGTATTTT. Its protein product is CASSLELEADTQYF. This chain uses TRBV5-6 with TRBJ2-3; D gene ambiguous. The CDR3 length is 14 residues. The germline gives CDR1 SGHDT, CDR2 YYEEEE. Trimming pared 0 bases from V and 4 bases from J, leaving 9 bases between.

The chain carries TRBV15 and TRBJ2-2; unclear D gene. Germline values: CDR1 LNHNV, CDR2 YYDKDF (reference sequence). The germline V and J ends were trimmed by 0 bases and 1 base, with 12 bases remaining between them. This CDR3 has 17 amino acids. The chain's CDR3 is CATSREAPRKNTGELFF. In DNA form, the CDR3 reads TGTGCCACCAGCAGAGAAGCGCCACGGAAGAACACCGGGGAGCTGTTTTTT.

The V call is TRBV11-3, the J call TRBJ2-1; D uncertain. Germline CDR1 is SGHNT and CDR2 is YENEEA. V was clipped by 2 bases and J by 0 bases, with 11 bases between them. This CDR3 is built from 16 residues. The CDR3 bases are TGTGCCAGCAGCTTAAGGCACGCAAACTCCTACAATGAGCAGTTCTTC. Protein product: CASSLRHANSYNEQFF.

This clone was recorded once. The chain is built from TRBV11-2 and TRBJ2-7; D gene ambiguous. Per germline, CDR1 SGHAT and CDR2 FQNNGV. The CDR3 totals 13 residues. The V and J ends lost 0 bases and 2 bases respectively, with 5 bases between them. The CDR3 loop reads CASSLEPAYEQYF. CDR3 DNA sequence: TGTGCCAGCAGCTTAGAGCCGGCCTACGAGCAGTACTTC.

The CDR3 sequence is CASSLGQIYEQYF. CDR3 nucleotides: TGTGCCAGCAGTTTAGGTCAGATCTACGAGCAGTACTTC. The rearrangement links TRBV27 to TRBJ2-7, with D unclear. The CDR3 runs to 13 residues. CDR1 MNHEY and CDR2 SMNVEV come from the germline V gene (reference sequence). V lost 2 bases and J lost 3, with 8 bases in between.

The rearrangement joins TRBV11-1 to TRBJ2-7; D is uncertain. Looked up from germline, CDR1 is SGHAT and CDR2 is FQDESV (reference sequence). The V end lost 2 bases, the J end lost 6 bases, and 11 bases lay between the germline ends. The CDR3 has 13 amino acids. This CDR3 is CASSLTSYSEQYF. CDR3 coding DNA: TGTGCCAGCAGCTTAACATCATATTCCGAGCAGTACTTC.

Only a few counts were recorded for this clone. The chain recombines TRBV2 with TRBJ2-3; 9 positions agree with TRBD2. V lost 10 bases, J lost 1 base, and 6 bases stayed unmatched. This CDR3 is built from 14 residues. Germline lookup yields CDR1 SNHLY and CDR2 FYNNEI. Here the CDR3 DNA reads TGTGCCATCCTAGCGGGACCACGCACAGATACGCAGTATTTT. This sequence encodes CAILAGPRTDTQYF.

The chain couples TRBV5-4 to TRBJ2-2; D possibly corresponds to TRBD2 (6 bases). V was pared by 4 bases and J by 5 bases, with 18 bases between. Looked up from germline, CDR1 is SGHNT and CDR2 is YYREEE (reference sequence). The CDR3 sequence is 16 residues long. CDR3 in amino acids: CASSPQEGVRTGELFF. In DNA form, the CDR3 reads TGTGCCAGCAGCCCCCAGGAGGGAGTTCGTACCGGGGAGCTGTTTTTT. The whole variable domain, remainder taken from reference TRBV5-4 and TRBJ2-2, is ETGVTQSPTHLIKTRGQQVTLRCSSQSGHNTVSWYQQALGQGPQFIFQYYREEENGRGNFPPRFSGLQFPNYSSELNVNALELDDSALYLCASSPQEGVRTGELFFGEGSRLTVL.

The J gene is TRBJ2-1, the V gene TRBV5-6, with 9 nucleotides matching TRBD1. The CDR3 totals 14 residues. The germline gives CDR1 SGHDT, CDR2 YYEEEE. J was trimmed by 9 bases and V by 4 bases; bases with no gene match: 8. The CDR3 sequence is CASSLGTGFGEQFF. The CDR3 DNA follows: TGTGCCAGCAGCCTGGGGACAGGGTTTGGTGAGCAGTTCTTC.

The J gene is TRBJ2-2, the V gene TRBV7-2; no clear D. The ends were cut back, 2 bases at V and 6 bases at J, with 16 bases in the middle. Germline lookup yields CDR1 SGHTA and CDR2 FQGNSA. CDR3 size: 16 residues. CDR3 loop: CASSLFGTHGAGELFF. DNA of the CDR3: TGTGCCAGCAGCTTATTCGGCACCCATGGGGCCGGGGAGCTGTTTTTT.

This sequence joins TRBV7-9 and TRBJ2-1; no clear D gene. V lost 5 bases and J 8 bases, leaving 13 bases between the germline ends. Per the germline V gene, CDR1 is SEHNR and CDR2 is FQNEAQ (reference sequence). The length of the CDR3 is 13 residues. As DNA, the CDR3 is TGTGCCAGCAGCACCACCACTTCCGATGAGCAGTTCTTC. As protein: CASSTTTSDEQFF.

This clone appeared a single time. V usage is TRBV2 and J usage is TRBJ2-1, with D perhaps TRBD2 (7 bases). Germline V CDR1 and CDR2: SNHLY, FYNNEI. This CDR3 spans 13 amino acids. The germline V and J ends were trimmed by 9 bases and 7 bases, with 16 bases remaining between them. The CDR3: CASRGAMENEQFF. CDR3 DNA sequence: TGTGCCAGTCGGGGGGCGATGGAGAATGAGCAGTTCTTC.

This chain joins TRBV6-5 and TRBJ1-2, with D tentatively TRBD1 (5 bases). Per the germline V gene, CDR1 is MNHEY and CDR2 is SVGAGI. The length of the CDR3 is 13 residues. Trimming shortened V by 5 bases and J by 4 bases, and 11 bases separated the two germline ends. DNA of the CDR3: TGTGCCAGCAGTCCGGGGGGGTTCTATGGCTACACCTTC. Its translation is CASSPGGFYGYTF.

This chain links TRBV7-6 with TRBJ2-3; 9 bases map to TRBD2. This CDR3 region has 16 residues. V lost 2 bases, J lost 4 bases, and 7 bases stayed unmatched. CDR1 is SGHVS and CDR2 is FNYEAQ in the germline V gene. The CDR3 protein is CASSLSAGGGADTQYF. The CDR3, as DNA: TGTGCCAGCAGCTTATCGGCGGGAGGGGGGGCAGATACGCAGTATTTT.

J is TRBJ2-1 and V is TRBV6-5, with 11 bases matching TRBD1. Germline V gene data show CDR1 as MNHEY and CDR2 as SVGAGI. The V gene end was trimmed by 0 bases and the J gene end by 3 bases; junction bases not matched to a gene: 1. This CDR3 comprises 16 residues. CDR3 nucleotides: TGTGCCAGCAGTTACTCCGGGACAGGGGGCTACAATGAGCAGTTCTTC. It encodes CASSYSGTGGYNEQFF.

The chain employs TRBV5-1 and TRBJ2-7; D not certain. The CDR3 sequence is 16 residues long. Germline assignment: CDR1 SGHRS and CDR2 YFSETQ. V was cut by 0 bases and J by 4 bases, with 17 bases left in between. The chain's CDR3 is CASSLEAPVRVYEQYF. The CDR3 coding sequence is TGCGCCAGCAGCTTGGAAGCTCCTGTAAGGGTATACGAGCAGTACTTC.

The J gene is TRBJ2-5, the V gene TRBV28; D unresolved. CDR3 length: 14 amino acids. V dropped 2 bases and J dropped 4 bases, with 11 bases sitting between them. Germline assignment: CDR1 MDHEN and CDR2 SYDVKM. The CDR3 coding sequence is TGTGCCAGCAGTTTAATCCTTAGTGGAGAGACCCAGTACTTC. It codes for CASSLILSGETQYF.

The CDR3 DNA follows: TGTGCCAGCAGCCACGGACAGGGAACCTACGAGCAGTACTTC. This encodes CASSHGQGTYEQYF. This sequence joins TRBV14 and TRBJ2-7, with 8 bases identical to TRBD1. The CDR3 covers 14 residues. In germline, CDR1 is SGHDN, CDR2 FVKESK. Unmatched junction bases numbered 3, after V lost 3 bases and J lost 2 bases.